These 30 T cell receptor beta chains were sequenced from one sample in a study of OX40 agonist ivuxolimab in advanced cancers. Clones were read by immunoSEQ multiplex PCR, and TCRdb kept only the in-frame ones, dropping some. The table lists some 84,000 clones, 92% of them singletons. Specimen: CD4+ or CD8+ T cells sorted from blood, collected in a trial of the OX40 agonist ivuxolimab. The receptors originated from an adult with an advanced solid tumor such as melanoma, head and neck, liver or kidney cancer.

J is TRBJ1-1 and V is TRBV5-1; D remains unclear. CDR1 and CDR2 (germline): SGHRS, YFSETQ. The CDR3 has 14 amino acids. V was cut by 0 bases and J by 6 bases, with 12 bases left in between. The CDR3 region has the DNA TGCGCCAGCAGCTTGGAGGGCCTAGGCTCTGAAGCTTTCTTT. It yields the protein CASSLEGLGSEAFF.

The gene calls are TRBV19 and TRBJ1-2; 10 bases fit TRBD1. Germline trimming cut 3 bases from V and 6 bases from J; bases unmatched to any gene: 13. Germline CDR1 is LNHDA and CDR2 is SQIVND (reference sequence). The CDR3 has 17 amino acids. CDR3: CASSINLPTGGKHGYTF. The CDR3 nucleotides are TGTGCCAGTAGTATCAATTTACCGACAGGGGGCAAACATGGCTACACCTTC. Full variable domain (rest looked up from reference TRBV19 and TRBJ1-2): DGGITQSPKYLFRKEGQNVTLSCEQNLNHDAMYWYRQDPGQGLRLIYYSQIVNDFQKGDIAEGYSVSREKKESFPLTVTSAQKNPTAFYLCASSINLPTGGKHGYTFGSGTRLTVV.

Only one count was recorded for this clone. This sequence joins TRBV9 and TRBJ1-2; weak D call: TRBD1 (5 bases). The CDR3 spans 15 residues. Germline lookup yields CDR1 SGDLS and CDR2 YYNGEE. Trimming removed 3 bases at V and 4 bases at J, with 16 bases between. This CDR3 reads CASSAPRDLIYGYTF. CDR3 sequence (DNA): TGTGCCAGCAGCGCCCCACGGGACCTTATCTATGGCTACACCTTC.

The CDR3 protein is CSVVWNREDEQYF. The CDR3 nucleotides read TGCAGCGTTGTCTGGAACAGGGAGGACGAGCAGTACTTC. The chain combines TRBV29-1 with TRBJ2-7; D tentatively fits TRBD1 or TRBD2 (6 bases each). The V and J ends lost 4 bases and 5 bases respectively, with 15 bases between them. In germline, CDR1 is SQVTM, CDR2 ANQGSEA. CDR3 length equals 13 residues.

A note on this clone: A read error may produce the germline difference seen at one junction end. The identical CDR3 is also encoded by other nucleotide sequences in the sample. The rearrangement uses TRBV11-2 and TRBJ1-5; D is uncertain. The CDR3 is made up of 15 amino acids. Germline values: CDR1 SGHAT, CDR2 FQNNGV. Here the CDR3 reads CASSLDRAGYQPQHF. The CDR3 bases are TGTGCCAGCAGCTTAGATAGGGCAGGATACCAGCCTCAGCATTTT.

The sample holds one count of this clone. V is TRBV7-2 and J is TRBJ2-7, with D possibly being TRBD2 (6 bases). CDR3 length: 15 amino acids. CDR1 is SGHTA and CDR2 is FQGNSA in the germline V gene. Trimming took 5 bases from V and 3 from J, leaving 17 bases between them. The CDR3 region is CASSVAGPGHYEQYF. The CDR3 coding sequence is TGTGCCAGCAGCGTCGCGGGGCCGGGGCACTACGAGCAGTACTTC.

This clone has only one observation. The rearrangement uses TRBV6-6 and TRBJ2-7; D might be TRBD2 (6 bases). Germline V gene lookup returns CDR1 MNHNY and CDR2 SVGAGI (reference sequence). There are 12 residues in the CDR3. Deletions cut 7 bases from V and 3 bases from J, with 10 bases between. The CDR3 DNA follows: TGTGCCAGCACGGGGACTCGCTACGAGCAGTACTTC. Amino acids: CASTGTRYEQYF.

This clone was seen a few times. This chain connects TRBV11-2 to TRBJ2-7; tentatively, D is TRBD1 (5 bases). Germline CDR1 reads SGHAT; CDR2 reads FQNNGV. This CDR3 has 14 residues. Trimming took 3 bases from V and 0 from J, leaving 9 bases between them. For the CDR3, the DNA is TGTGCCAGCAGCTTTGGGGCCAGCTCCTACGAGCAGTACTTC. Its protein is CASSFGASSYEQYF. The full variable domain, completed using reference TRBV11-2 and TRBJ2-7, is EAGVAQSPRYKIIEKRQSVAFWCNPISGHATLYWYQQILGQGPKLLIQFQNNGVVDDSQLPKDRFSAERLKGVDSTLKIQPAKLEDSAVYLCASSFGASSYEQYFGPGTRLTVT.

The chain is built from TRBV13 and TRBJ2-7; TRBD2 matches at 11 bases. The CDR3 is 18 residues long. V lost 1 base, J lost 5 bases, and 13 bases stayed unmatched. CDR1 is PRHDT and CDR2 is FYEKMQ in the germline V gene (reference sequence). In DNA, the CDR3 is TGTGCCAGCAGCTTAGTCGGTAGCGGGGGGGCCGCGGTGAACGAGCAGTACTTC. Its translation is CASSLVGSGGAAVNEQYF.

V is TRBV9 and J is TRBJ1-3; D gene unclear. The length of the CDR3 is 11 residues. Trimming pared 2 bases from V and 8 bases from J, leaving 5 bases between. The germline CDR1 and CDR2 sequences are SGDLS and YYNGEE. This chain's CDR3 is CASSVGHTIYF. The CDR3 nucleotides read TGTGCCAGCAGCGTCGGGCACACCATATATTTT.

The CDR3 DNA reads TGTGCCAGCAGCCCCTGGGATGGGACTGAAGCTTTCTTT. It specifies CASSPWDGTEAFF. This chain connects TRBV9 to TRBJ1-1; D not resolved. Trimming cost V 4 bases and J 5 bases, with 12 bases left between them. The CDR3 is 13 residues long. The germline CDR1 and CDR2 sequences are SGDLS and YYNGEE.

The chain has TRBV11-2 and TRBJ2-1; D ambiguous. The CDR3 length is 14 residues. V gave up 5 bases and J gave up 5 bases, with 13 bases separating them. The germline CDR1 and CDR2 sequences are SGHAT and FQNNGV. CDR3 DNA: TGTGCCAGCAGCCGCCGCCTGGACCACAATGAGCAGTTCTTC. Protein: CASSRRLDHNEQFF.

This clone was picked up a small number of times. The J gene is TRBJ2-7, the V gene TRBV5-1; 10 bases are shared with TRBD1. This CDR3 region has 15 residues. Looked up from germline, CDR1 is SGHRS and CDR2 is YFSETQ. With V trimmed by 5 bases and J by 3 bases, 8 bases remained unmatched. The CDR3 region is CASSSGTGEVYEQYF. The CDR3 DNA follows: TGCGCCAGCAGTTCCGGGACAGGGGAAGTCTACGAGCAGTACTTC.

The rearrangement joins TRBV29-1 to TRBJ2-2; TRBD2 aligns across 9 bases. The CDR3 spans 14 residues. The ends lost 5 bases at V and 5 bases at J; junction bases unmatched: 6. The V gene's germline CDR1 is SQVTM and CDR2 ANQGSEA. CDR3 region: CSVCLAGITGELFF. The CDR3 nucleotides are TGCAGCGTTTGTCTAGCGGGGATTACCGGGGAGCTGTTTTTT.

The rearrangement uses TRBV7-9 and TRBJ2-2; D not certain. The CDR3 runs to 15 residues. Per the germline V gene, CDR1 is SEHNR and CDR2 is FQNEAQ (reference sequence). The V end was cut by 1 base, the J end by 4 bases, with 10 bases between. The CDR3 sequence: CASSLEGWSTGELFF. The CDR3 DNA reads as TGTGCCAGCAGCTTAGAGGGTTGGAGCACCGGGGAGCTGTTTTTT.

Remarks on this clone: Germline is not matched at one junction end, which may reflect a read error. The chain recombines TRBV2 with TRBJ1-5; possible D gene TRBD1, 5 bases. The CDR3 runs 15 residues. Germline CDR1 and CDR2: SNHLY and FYNNEI. The CDR3 region is CASSDRALSDQPQHF. The CDR3, as DNA: TGTGCCAGCAGTGACAGGGCCCTTAGCGATCAGCCCCAGCATTTT.

J is TRBJ1-5 and V is TRBV5-1, with TRBD1 identical over 12 bases. The V and J ends lost 0 bases and 6 bases, in that order; junction bases with no gene match: 7. Germline V gene data show CDR1 as SGHRS and CDR2 as YFSETQ. This CDR3 spans 17 amino acids. CDR3 sequence reads: CASSLEPGTGGFQPQHF. The CDR3 DNA sequence: TGCGCCAGCAGCTTGGAGCCCGGGACAGGGGGCTTTCAGCCCCAGCATTTT.

Of note for this clone: An end of the junction differs from the germline gene, which may be a read error. V is TRBV4-1 and J is TRBJ2-7; D perhaps matches TRBD2 (7 bases). Per germline, CDR1 MGHRA and CDR2 YSYEKL. The CDR3 has 13 amino acids. CDR3 nucleotides: TGTGCCAGCAGCCAAGGGGGGGCCCCCGAGCAGTACTTC. Residues: CASSQGGAPEQYF.

V gene TRBV4-2 combines with J gene TRBJ2-7; D might be TRBD1 (5 bases). In germline, CDR1 is LGHNA, CDR2 YNFKEQ. V dropped 0 bases and J dropped 5 bases, with 17 bases sitting between them. This CDR3 comprises 16 residues. The CDR3 nucleotides are TGTGCCAGCAGCCAAGAGTTGGACACCGAAGGGGACGAGCAGTACTTC. Protein: CASSQELDTEGDEQYF.

The chain combines TRBV5-1 with TRBJ1-1, with 8 bases that match TRBD1. The CDR3 is 16 residues long. Germline-derived CDR1 and CDR2 are SGHRS and YFSETQ. Unmatched junction bases numbered 16, after V lost 7 bases and J lost 5 bases. The CDR3 is CASSGQDMQGWTEAFF. Here the CDR3 DNA reads TGCGCCAGCTCGGGACAGGACATGCAGGGGTGGACTGAAGCTTTCTTT.

CDR3 in amino acids: CASSQDPSGGGNSPLHF. CDR3 DNA: TGTGCCAGCAGCCAAGATCCGTCAGGGGGCGGTAATTCACCCCTCCACTTT. This chain links TRBV14 with TRBJ1-6, with 8 bases fitting TRBD1. This CDR3 spans 17 amino acids. V trimming: 0 bases; J trimming: 6 bases; junction bases outside the gene matches: 7. Germline V gives CDR1 SGHDN, CDR2 FVKESK.

The CDR3 loop is CASSETAYGYTF. The CDR3 DNA is TGCGCCAGCAGTGAGACAGCATATGGCTACACCTTC. The chain recombines TRBV10-2 with TRBJ1-2, with no clear D. The V gene's germline CDR1 is WSHSY and CDR2 SAAADI. V dropped 2 bases and J dropped 5 bases, with 6 bases sitting between them. This CDR3 region has 12 residues.

The gene calls are TRBV7-8 and TRBJ2-7; 7 nucleotides agree with TRBD1. Per the germline V gene, CDR1 is SGHVS and CDR2 is FQNEAQ. Losses at the gene ends were 5 bases for V and 6 bases for J; bases not matched to a gene: 13. The CDR3 length is 15 residues. CDR3 protein: CASSPTGVGKAEQYF. The CDR3 DNA follows: TGTGCCAGCAGCCCAACAGGGGTGGGGAAGGCCGAGCAGTACTTC.

This sequence joins TRBV15 and TRBJ2-3; possible D gene TRBD1, 6 bases. Germline V gene sequence: CDR1 LNHNV, CDR2 YYDKDF (reference sequence). V shed 8 bases and J shed 2 bases, with 17 bases lying between them. The CDR3 has 15 residues. As DNA, the CDR3 is TGTGCCACCCAACCAACAGGGACGTCCACAGATACGCAGTATTTT. It translates to CATQPTGTSTDTQYF.

J is TRBJ2-7 and V is TRBV7-6; 7 nucleotides align to TRBD1. The CDR3 spans 15 residues. Germline values: CDR1 SGHVS, CDR2 FNYEAQ. The V segment lost 3 bases and the J segment 5 bases; nucleotides outside the gene matches: 10. In DNA, the CDR3 is TGTGCCAGCAGCTTTCCCGGGACAGAAGGCGACGAGCAGTACTTC. Translated: CASSFPGTEGDEQYF. The full variable domain, rest sourced from reference TRBV7-6 and TRBJ2-7, is GAGVSQSPRYKVTKRGQDVALRCDPISGHVSLYWYRQALGQGPEFLTYFNYEAQQDKSGLPNDRFSAERPEGSISTLTIQRTEQRDSAMYRCASSFPGTEGDEQYFGPGTRLTVT.

The rearrangement joins TRBV11-3 to TRBJ2-7; tentatively, D is TRBD1 or TRBD2 (5 bases each). Germline V gene data show CDR1 as SGHNT and CDR2 as YENEEA. Trimming pared 5 bases from V and 2 bases from J, leaving 22 bases between. The CDR3 has 17 residues. This chain's CDR3 is CASSQVSRRQGPYEQYF. The CDR3 DNA follows: TGTGCCAGCAGCCAAGTCTCCCGGCGTCAGGGACCCTACGAGCAGTACTTC.

The rearrangement uses TRBV2 and TRBJ2-1; TRBD1 is a possible D gene (6 bases). The germline V gene encodes CDR1 SNHLY and CDR2 FYNNEI. The V end was cut by 5 bases, the J end by 9 bases, with 14 bases between. The CDR3 contains 13 residues. Here the CDR3 reads CASSPATGSEQFF. The CDR3 DNA is TGTGCCAGCAGTCCCGCTACAGGGAGTGAGCAGTTCTTC.

J is TRBJ1-1 and V is TRBV6-6, with D hard to call. The CDR3 has 10 residues. Per the germline V gene, CDR1 is MNHNY and CDR2 is SVGAGI (reference sequence). Trimming pared 0 bases from V and 7 bases from J, leaving 0 bases between. The CDR3 sequence: CASSYSEAFF. As DNA, the CDR3 is TGTGCCAGCAGTTACTCTGAAGCTTTCTTT.

CDR3 coding DNA: TGTGCCAGCAGTTACCGGGACAGGGTCAACGAGCAGTACTTC. This encodes CASSYRDRVNEQYF. This chain connects TRBV6-5 to TRBJ2-7; 9 bases match TRBD1. V shed 2 bases, J shed 5 bases, and the junction held 4 bases outside the gene matches. Germline V gives CDR1 MNHEY, CDR2 SVGAGI. This CDR3 contains 14 residues.

This rearrangement joins TRBV28 to TRBJ1-5; no clear D gene. The CDR3 length is 15 residues. V was pared by 5 bases and J by 7 bases, with 18 bases between. The V gene's germline CDR1 is MDHEN and CDR2 SYDVKM. The CDR3 region has the DNA TGTGCCAGCAGTCACTTGCCCCCGGGGTCGCAGCCCCAGCATTTT. As protein: CASSHLPPGSQPQHF.